What follows are 24 T cell receptor beta chains derived from one specimen sequenced in a study of regulatory T cells in long-lasting Graves disease. As to time point: newly diagnosed GD, antithyroid drugs for less than 3 months. With RNA extracted from PBMCs as input, the TCR library was made. Assembly of TCR beta libraries relied on iRepertoire HTBI primers together with Arm-PCR of CDR3 regions. In TCRdb, the multiplex PCR reads were re-called with MiXCR into one record per CDR3 protein. The sample has under 700,000 distinct CDR3 sequences; more than 15% are singletons. These data also formed part of another study, on T cells in Graves' hyperthyroidism and ophthalmopathy.

The sequences come from peripheral blood mononuclear cells (PBMCs), collected at new diagnosis, from a patient treated with antithyroid drugs. The receptors come from a woman aged 40-60 years with Graves disease.

This clonotype was seen ten or more times. The V call is TRBV6-5, the J call TRBJ2-5; the D is unclear. The CDR3 covers 15 residues. The germline gives CDR1 MNHEY, CDR2 SVGAGI. Trimming took off 0 bases at V and 4 bases at J, with 12 bases between the two ends. The CDR3 coding sequence is TGTGCCAGCAGTTACTCGGGCGGACCAGCAGAGACCCAGTACTTC. It yields the protein CASSYSGGPAETQYF.

V gene TRBV19 combines with J gene TRBJ2-7; 12 bases align to TRBD2. V lost 6 bases, J lost 6 bases, and 12 bases stayed unmatched. This CDR3 has 16 amino acids. Germline assignment: CDR1 LNHDA and CDR2 SQIVND (reference sequence). The CDR3 is CASSRLAGDRGVEQYF. Written as DNA, the CDR3 is TGTGCCAGTAGCCGACTAGCGGGGGACCGAGGGGTCGAGCAGTACTTC.

The chain carries TRBV30 and TRBJ2-4; TRBD2 matches 7 bases. Germline V lookup: CDR1 GTSNPN, CDR2 SVGIG (reference sequence). The CDR3 loop spans 15 amino acids. V was clipped by 0 bases and J by 10 bases; unmatched bases: 12. CDR3 sequence (DNA): TGTGCCTGGAGTGTATGGGGAGGCGGGGGAGAAATTCAGTACTTC. Translated, it gives CAWSVWGGGGEIQYF.

This clonotype was seen only a few times. The V and J genes are TRBV3-1 and TRBJ1-5; D remains unclear. Between the trimmed V and J ends, which lost 5 bases and 0 bases, there was a span of 8 bases. The CDR3 covers 14 residues. Germline loops: CDR1 LGHDT, CDR2 YNNKEL (reference sequence). The CDR3 spells CASSGDYSNQPQHF. Here the CDR3 DNA reads TGTGCCAGCAGCGGCGATTATAGCAATCAGCCCCAGCATTTT.

This clonotype was picked up many times. The J gene is TRBJ1-2, the V gene TRBV28, with D possibly TRBD1 on 5 matching bases. The V gene lost 7 bases and the J gene lost 2 bases, with 11 bases spanning the gap. This CDR3 has 13 residues. Per germline, CDR1 MDHEN and CDR2 SYDVKM. The CDR3 here is CASKPSGNYGYTF. The DNA for the CDR3 is TGTGCCAGCAAACCATCAGGGAACTATGGCTACACCTTC.

The chain joins TRBV3-1 to TRBJ2-2; TRBD1 or TRBD2 may be the D gene (6 bases each). Deletions cut 0 bases from V and 5 bases from J, with 25 bases between. CDR3 length: 20 residues. Germline loops: CDR1 LGHDT, CDR2 YNNKEL (reference sequence). CDR3 sequence reads: CASSQDLVRVGGTMTGELFF. The CDR3, as DNA: TGTGCCAGCAGCCAAGATCTGGTGCGAGTGGGCGGGACAATGACCGGGGAGCTGTTTTTT.

The gene calls are TRBV11-2 and TRBJ2-3; D is perhaps TRBD2 (6 bases). CDR3 length: 15 amino acids. The germline CDR1 and CDR2 sequences are SGHAT and FQNNGV. V was shortened by 3 bases and J by 2 bases, with 12 bases between the two germline ends. DNA of the CDR3: TGTGCCAGCAGCTTTACTAGCCGGATCACAGATACGCAGTATTTT. Translating gives CASSFTSRITDTQYF.

This clonotype was counted between two and nine times. V usage is TRBV7-3 and J usage is TRBJ1-6; maybe TRBD1 (5 bases). Germline V gene sequence: CDR1 SGHTA, CDR2 FQGTGA. With 1 base removed from V and 6 bases from J, the gap between germline ends came to 10 bases. This CDR3 has 15 amino acids. DNA for the CDR3: TGTGCCAGCAGCTTAAGGGGGTCAGGTAATTCACCCCTCCACTTT. Amino acids: CASSLRGSGNSPLHF.

The V gene is TRBV5-1, the J gene TRBJ1-2; 7 bases align to TRBD1. Germline assignment: CDR1 SGHRS and CDR2 YFSETQ. The V and J ends lost 0 bases and 4 bases, in that order; junction bases with no gene match: 9. CDR3 length: 16 amino acids. CDR3 sequence (DNA): TGCGCCAGCAGCTTGGAGGCAGGGGGTTCTAGCTATGGCTACACCTTC. As protein: CASSLEAGGSSYGYTF.

Here the CDR3 reads CSANEGAKGNQPQHF. The DNA for the CDR3 is TGCAGTGCTAATGAGGGGGCGAAGGGCAATCAGCCCCAGCATTTT. This sequence joins TRBV20-1 and TRBJ1-5; 7 nucleotides align to TRBD1. The CDR3 sequence is 15 residues long. J gave up 2 bases and V 4 bases, and 8 bases lay outside the gene matches. Germline values: CDR1 DFQATT, CDR2 SNEGSKA (reference sequence).

This clonotype was counted ten times or more. The chain has TRBV12-3 or TRBV12-4 and TRBJ1-2, with 8 positions matching TRBD1. The CDR3 consists of 14 residues. V shed 6 bases, J shed 8 bases, and the junction held 11 bases outside the gene matches. This CDR3 reads CASSQAGGLEGYTF. The CDR3 region has the DNA TGTGCCAGCAGCCAAGCAGGGGGCCTTGAGGGCTACACCTTC.

This clonotype was recorded at least ten times. V usage is TRBV29-1 and J usage is TRBJ1-2; maybe TRBD1 (6 bases). The V end lost 2 bases, the J end lost 5 bases, and 15 bases lay between the germline ends. This CDR3 spans 14 amino acids. Per germline, CDR1 SQVTM and CDR2 ANQGSEA. CDR3: CSVESAGAGYGYTF. The CDR3 coding sequence is TGCAGCGTTGAAAGCGCAGGGGCTGGGTATGGCTACACCTTC.

This chain uses TRBV7-9 with TRBJ1-1; 7 bases align to TRBD1. The J segment lost 7 bases and the V segment lost 6 bases, leaving 8 bases of the junction unmatched. CDR1 is SEHNR and CDR2 is FQNEAQ in the germline V gene (reference sequence). This CDR3 has 13 amino acids. The CDR3 sequence: CASRGRDSFEAFF. In DNA, the CDR3 is TGTGCCAGCAGGGGCCGGGACAGCTTTGAAGCTTTCTTT.

The sample holds a few counts of this clonotype. J is TRBJ1-1 and V is TRBV20-1; D possibly corresponds to TRBD1 (5 bases). Per the germline V gene, CDR1 is DFQATT and CDR2 is SNEGSKA (reference sequence). The V and J ends lost 3 bases and 7 bases respectively, with 15 bases between them. This CDR3 comprises 13 residues. Here the CDR3 DNA reads TGCAGTGCTAGTGGCGGAGTTGGGGGTGAAGCTTTCTTT. Translation: CSASGGVGGEAFF.

This clonotype was observed a few times. The chain is built from TRBV5-7 and TRBJ2-7; D is possibly TRBD2 (5 bases). TRBV5-7 is marked as an open reading frame, function uncertain. Trimming took 3 bases from V and 2 from J, leaving 18 bases between them. The CDR3 contains 16 residues. The CDR3 sequence is CASSSMDLGRTYEQYF. In nucleotides, the CDR3 is TGTGCCAGCAGCTCCATGGACTTGGGTAGGACCTACGAGCAGTACTTC.

A few counts support this clonotype. The chain uses TRBV6-2 or TRBV6-3 and TRBJ2-1, with 9 bases that match TRBD2. The CDR3 is 13 amino acids. With V trimmed by 7 bases and J by 13 bases, 11 bases remained unmatched. The germline V gene has CDR1 MNHEY and CDR2 SVGEGT. The chain's CDR3 is CASIAPGLALQFF. The CDR3 nucleotides read TGTGCCAGCATCGCACCGGGACTAGCCCTCCAGTTCTTC.

The sample holds a few counts of this clonotype. This chain uses TRBV5-5 with TRBJ1-1; 11 bases are a match to TRBD1. The germline V gene has CDR1 SGHKS and CDR2 YYEKEE (reference sequence). The CDR3 sequence is 15 residues long. Trimming cost V 3 bases and J 5 bases; bases outside gene matches: 6. The CDR3 DNA is TGTGCCAGCAGCTCAGGACAGGGGGCTCGAACTGAAGCTTTCTTT. Its translation is CASSSGQGARTEAFF.

This clonotype was seen many times. In nucleotides, the CDR3 is TGTGCCAGCAGCTTAGGGGCGGGAACCTACGAGCAGTACTTC. Translating gives CASSLGAGTYEQYF. The rearrangement links TRBV11-2 to TRBJ2-7; possibly TRBD2 for D (6 bases). CDR1 SGHAT and CDR2 FQNNGV come from the germline V gene. The CDR3 consists of 14 residues. Trimming took 1 base from V and 2 from J, leaving 9 bases between them.

V and J are TRBV10-2 and TRBJ1-1; D uncertain. The germline V gene encodes CDR1 WSHSY and CDR2 SAAADI. The CDR3 covers 14 residues. V was pared by 2 bases and J by 0 bases, with 7 bases between. This chain's CDR3 is CASSEMWMNTEAFF. Written as DNA, the CDR3 is TGCGCCAGCAGTGAGATGTGGATGAACACTGAAGCTTTCTTT.

This chain uses TRBV20-1 with TRBJ2-7; D might be TRBD2 (6 bases). V lost 5 bases and J 5 bases, leaving 22 bases between the germline ends. The V gene's germline CDR1 is DFQATT and CDR2 SNEGSKA (reference sequence). The CDR3 consists of 15 residues. CDR3 in DNA: TGCAGTGCTTCACATACAGTTTTCGGCGGGGACGAGCAGTACTTC. Protein sequence: CSASHTVFGGDEQYF.

The table lists this clonotype with many counts. The chain uses TRBV20-1 and TRBJ2-1; D may be TRBD1 (6 bases). Germline CDR1 and CDR2: DFQATT and SNEGSKA (reference sequence). The CDR3 is made up of 13 amino acids. Trimming stripped 6 bases from V and 9 bases from J, with 18 bases between. CDR3 in DNA: TGCAGTGCCTCGGAAGGGGGAAAGTCTGAGCAGTTCTTC. Translation: CSASEGGKSEQFF.

Only one count was recorded for this clonotype. The V call is TRBV4-1, the J call TRBJ2-5; possible D gene TRBD1, 6 bases. CDR3 length: 15 amino acids. The ends were cut back, 0 bases at V and 3 bases at J, with 11 bases in the middle. CDR1 is MGHRA and CDR2 is YSYEKL in the germline V gene. The CDR3 spells CASSQEGQGKETQYF. For the CDR3, the DNA is TGCGCCAGCAGCCAAGAAGGGCAGGGGAAAGAGACCCAGTACTTC.

This clonotype has just a few counts. V is TRBV5-1 and J is TRBJ2-3, with TRBD2 identical over 7 bases. CDR3 size: 13 residues. Germline CDR1 is SGHRS and CDR2 is YFSETQ. V lost 4 bases, J lost 4 bases, and 3 bases stayed unmatched. The CDR3 region has the DNA TGCGCCAGCAGCCCGGGGGGTCCAGATACGCAGTATTTT. Translation gives CASSPGGPDTQYF.

This CDR3 reads CASSQDSGGMNTEAFF. The CDR3 DNA reads TGCGCCAGCAGCCAAGATTCGGGGGGCATGAACACTGAAGCTTTCTTT. The V gene is TRBV4-1, the J gene TRBJ1-1, with a tentative D call TRBD1 (6 bases). This CDR3 region has 16 residues. Trimming left V 0 bases short and J 0 bases short, with 11 bases between. Germline CDR1 and CDR2: MGHRA and YSYEKL.